This TCR beta chain was retrieved from a study of technical replicates of blood from a handful of donors. Sequenced by immunoSEQ multiplex PCR; TCRdb stores in-frame clones only, minus some. The data contain more than 70,000 clones, approximately 90% of them seen just once; the ten biggest clones take up roughly 0.25%. The sequence was obtained from a human donor in good health. Sequenced material: T cells isolated from PBMCs.

CDR3 nucleotide sequence: TGCGCCAGCAGACTAGACAGGGGAGGCGAAAAACTGTTTTTT. Residues: CASRLDRGGEKLFF. The chain joins TRBV5-1 to TRBJ1-4, with TRBD1 identical over 8 bases. After removal of 5 bases from V and 8 bases from J, the junction contained 8 bases not matched to a gene. CDR1 and CDR2 (germline): SGHRS, YFSETQ. This CDR3 has 14 amino acids.